This T cell receptor (beta chain) derives from a study of OX40 agonist ivuxolimab in advanced cancers. Overall study: Ivuxolimab doses were 0.01, 0.1, 0.3, 1.5, 3 or 10 mg/kg every 2 weeks. Hepatocellular carcinoma, melanoma, renal cell or head and neck cancer was diagnosed in the dose-escalation patients. It was permissible to have had prior anti-PD-1, anti-PD-L1 or anti-CTLA-4 therapy, and under 45% had some. Findings and caveats of the study: In general, CD8+ T cells held more expanded clones than CD4+ did, on average.

In regard to this clone: What it binds is not known.

Sequencing used immunoSEQ multiplex PCR; TCRdb keeps in-frame clones, though not all of them. The sample records 62,000 or so clones, around 81% being singletons. Looked up from germline, CDR1 is ENHRY and CDR2 is SYGVKD. Unmatched junction bases numbered 7, after V lost 6 bases and J lost 7 bases. CDR3 length: 15 amino acids. V is TRBV10-3 and J is TRBJ2-1; 12 bases line up with TRBD1. The sequenced sample was CD4+ or CD8+ T cells sorted from blood, obtained in a trial of the OX40 agonist ivuxolimab. This sequence was found in an adult with an advanced solid tumor such as melanoma, head and neck, liver or kidney cancer. CDR3 coding DNA: TGTGCCATCAGGGACCCGGGACAGGGGGCGAATGAGCAGTTCTTC. It yields the protein CAIRDPGQGANEQFF.